These 11 T cell receptor beta chains originate from one sample sequenced in a study of immune evolution from preneoplasia to lung adenocarcinoma. Only in-frame clones appear in the TCRdb table, and some are missing; sequencing was by immunoSEQ multiplex PCR. The sample lists just under 5,000 clones, 78% occurring once. Sequences were obtained from FFPE normal lung tissue adjacent to the tumor. The receptors here all came from a person aged 50-70 years with lung adenocarcinoma.

The chain links TRBV9 to TRBJ1-3; D is uncertain. The CDR3 runs to 16 residues. Germline V CDR1 and CDR2: SGDLS, YYNGEE. The V end lost 4 bases, the J end lost 0 bases, and 14 bases lay between the germline ends. The CDR3 DNA sequence: TGTGCCAGCAGCCCCCGGGCCCTCTTCTCTGGAAACACCATATATTTT. Its translation: CASSPRALFSGNTIYF.

This clone has a single count. The chain has TRBV4-2 and TRBJ2-1, with 7 bases aligning to TRBD2. Germline CDR1 reads LGHNA; CDR2 reads YNFKEQ. The V and J ends lost 1 base and 7 bases, in that order; junction bases with no gene match: 7. CDR3 length equals 15 residues. CDR3 in amino acids: CASSQGEGGSNEQFF. In nucleotides, the CDR3 is TGTGCCAGCAGCCAAGGGGAGGGTGGGTCTAATGAGCAGTTCTTC.

The chain carries TRBV2 and TRBJ2-7, with D maybe TRBD1 (7 bases). V was trimmed by 8 bases and J by 2 bases, leaving 13 bases between them. The CDR3 is 13 residues long. The V gene's germline CDR1 is SNHLY and CDR2 FYNNEI. The DNA for the CDR3 is TGTGCCAGCTGGCGCAGGGGGGCCTACGAGCAGTACTTC. Its translation is CASWRRGAYEQYF.

This sequence joins TRBV29-1 and TRBJ1-2; tentative D call: TRBD1 (6 bases). CDR1 and CDR2 from the germline V gene are SQVTM and ANQGSEA. The V and J ends lost 4 bases and 4 bases respectively, with 10 bases between them. This CDR3 spans 12 amino acids. CDR3 in DNA: TGCAGCGTTGCGGACAGCCTCTATGGCTACACCTTC. This translates into CSVADSLYGYTF.

The chain recombines TRBV2 with TRBJ1-2, with 8 bases identical to TRBD1. Germline assignment: CDR1 SNHLY and CDR2 FYNNEI. CDR3 size: 14 residues. Trimming took 1 base from V and 4 from J; bases not matched to a gene: 2. CDR3 sequence: CASSEGTGRYGYTF. In DNA, the CDR3 is TGTGCCAGCAGTGAAGGGACAGGGCGCTATGGCTACACCTTC.

The V call is TRBV30, the J call TRBJ2-7; 9 bases fit TRBD1. The CDR3 loop spans 12 amino acids. Per the germline V gene, CDR1 is GTSNPN and CDR2 is SVGIG (reference sequence). After removal of 1 base from V and 7 bases from J, the junction contained 2 bases not matched to a gene. This CDR3 is CAWSGQGGEQYF. Here the CDR3 DNA reads TGTGCCTGGAGTGGACAGGGGGGTGAGCAGTACTTC.

The chain employs TRBV10-2 and TRBJ2-1, with TRBD1 matching over 8 bases. Germline CDR1 is WSHSY and CDR2 is SAAADI. The CDR3 has 13 amino acids. V gave up 4 bases and J gave up 9 bases; unmatched junction bases: 5. CDR3 loop: CASSAWTGTEQFF. DNA of the CDR3: TGCGCCAGCAGTGCTTGGACAGGGACTGAGCAGTTCTTC.

The chain couples TRBV6-5 to TRBJ2-5; 10 bases map to TRBD1. Germline V lookup: CDR1 MNHEY, CDR2 SVGAGI. Germline trimming cut 2 bases from V and 0 bases from J; bases unmatched to any gene: 0. The CDR3 is made up of 15 amino acids. CDR3 DNA sequence: TGTGCCAGCAGTTACGGGACAGGGGACCAAGAGACCCAGTACTTC. As protein: CASSYGTGDQETQYF.

The V and J genes are TRBV7-9 and TRBJ2-1; either TRBD1 or TRBD2 may supply D (5 bases each). In germline, CDR1 is SEHNR, CDR2 FQNEAQ (reference sequence). V was pared by 5 bases and J by 4 bases, with 12 bases between. This CDR3 has 14 residues. The CDR3 loop reads CASSGDGWYNEQFF. In DNA, the CDR3 is TGTGCCAGCAGCGGGGACGGTTGGTACAATGAGCAGTTCTTC.

The CDR3 loop is CASSLSVLAGRSTDTQYF. CDR3 sequence (DNA): TGTGCCAGCAGCTTAAGTGTTCTAGCGGGGCGTAGCACAGATACGCAGTATTTT. The chain joins TRBV11-1 to TRBJ2-3; 9 bases align to TRBD2. Germline trimming cut 2 bases from V and 0 bases from J; bases unmatched to any gene: 9. The CDR3 sequence is 18 residues long. Germline CDR1 SGHAT, CDR2 FQDESV (reference sequence). Full variable domain (outside the CDR3, taken from reference TRBV11-1 and TRBJ2-3): EAEVAQSPRYKITEKSQAVAFWCDPISGHATLYWYRQILGQGPELLVQFQDESVVDDSQLPKDRFSAERLKGVDSTLKIQPAELGDSAMYLCASSLSVLAGRSTDTQYFGPGTRLTVL.

This chain links TRBV19 with TRBJ2-2; D is perhaps TRBD1 (6 bases). The ends were cut back, 8 bases at V and 4 bases at J, with 17 bases in the middle. In germline, CDR1 is LNHDA, CDR2 SQIVND (reference sequence). This CDR3 comprises 15 residues. This CDR3 reads CASHAGVEGTGELFF. For the CDR3, the DNA is TGTGCCAGTCATGCAGGGGTGGAAGGCACCGGGGAGCTGTTTTTT.